The 24 T cell receptor beta chains reported below all come from one sample, sequenced in a study of blood T cell repertoires in COVID-19. Profiled with immunoSEQ multiplex PCR; TCRdb holds only in-frame clones, not every one. Here the sample spans roughly 410,000 clones, approximately 89% being singletons. The material sequenced was peripheral blood. These receptors were obtained from a woman aged 60-75 years with COVID-19, enrolled during active disease.

Only a few counts were recorded for this clone. The V gene is TRBV6-5, the J gene TRBJ1-1; 8 positions agree with TRBD1. The CDR3 consists of 15 residues. The V and J ends lost 2 bases and 1 base, in that order; junction bases with no gene match: 3. The germline gives CDR1 MNHEY, CDR2 SVGAGI. CDR3 sequence: CASSYDRGGNTEAFF. Here the CDR3 DNA reads TGTGCCAGCAGTTACGACAGGGGAGGGAACACTGAAGCTTTCTTT.

CDR3 sequence reads: CASSRGTGRSTIYF. The CDR3 coding sequence is TGCGCCAGCAGCCGCGGGACAGGGAGAAGCACCATATATTTT. The V call is TRBV5-1, the J call TRBJ1-3; 9 nucleotides agree with TRBD1. The J segment lost 9 bases and the V segment lost 4 bases, leaving 8 bases of the junction unmatched. Germline CDR1 and CDR2: SGHRS and YFSETQ. This CDR3 comprises 14 residues.

The V and J genes are TRBV5-1 and TRBJ2-3, with 8 bases matching TRBD2. CDR3 size: 17 residues. V lost 3 bases to trimming and J lost 2 bases; unmatched junction nucleotides: 11. Germline V CDR1 and CDR2: SGHRS, YFSETQ. The CDR3: CASSWGETGGATDTQYF. The CDR3 coding sequence is TGCGCCAGCAGCTGGGGTGAGACCGGGGGGGCCACAGATACGCAGTATTTT.

The V call is TRBV4-1, the J call TRBJ2-7; the D gene is possibly TRBD1 (5 bases). Looked up from germline, CDR1 is MGHRA and CDR2 is YSYEKL. Trimming took 4 bases from V and 2 from J, leaving 12 bases between them. The CDR3 runs to 14 residues. The CDR3 here is CASSPQTVTYEQYF. CDR3 nucleotide sequence: TGCGCCAGCAGCCCACAGACAGTAACCTACGAGCAGTACTTC.

This clone was recorded only once. V and J are TRBV3-1 (or the pseudogene TRBV3-2) and TRBJ1-1; TRBD1 is a possible D gene (5 bases). V was clipped by 0 bases and J by 5 bases, with 16 bases between them. Germline V gene lookup returns CDR1 LGHDT and CDR2 YNNKEL (reference sequence). The CDR3 is 16 amino acids. The CDR3 sequence is CASSQDFGAGGTEAFF. In DNA, the CDR3 is TGTGCCAGCAGCCAAGATTTTGGGGCGGGGGGGACTGAAGCTTTCTTT.

The chain joins TRBV6-5 to TRBJ2-7; TRBD1 aligns across 10 bases. CDR3 size: 15 residues. V lost 6 bases and J lost 3; bases outside the gene matches: 8. CDR1 MNHEY and CDR2 SVGAGI come from the germline V gene. The CDR3 bases are TGTGCCAGCAGGCACCGGGACAGGGGAGTCTACGAGCAGTACTTC. As protein: CASRHRDRGVYEQYF.

This chain connects TRBV10-2 to TRBJ2-2; 13 nucleotides line up with TRBD2. V dropped 6 bases and J dropped 3; count of bases not matched to a gene: 7. Germline assignment: CDR1 WSHSY and CDR2 SAAADI. The CDR3 totals 17 residues. Here the CDR3 reads CASRPGLAGADTGELFF. The CDR3 DNA is TGCGCCAGCAGACCCGGACTAGCGGGGGCCGACACCGGGGAGCTGTTTTTT.

V and J are TRBV14 and TRBJ1-4; no reliable D call. V was trimmed by 4 bases and J by 9 bases, leaving 12 bases between them. The CDR3 covers 13 residues. Germline V gene data show CDR1 as SGHDN and CDR2 as FVKESK. The DNA of the CDR3 is TGTGCCAGCAGCCCCTGGCGAGGGAAAAAACTGTTTTTT. Translation: CASSPWRGKKLFF.

The CDR3 DNA sequence: TGCGCCAGCAGCCAAGTTCGCGAGAACACTGAAGCTTTCTTT. Translation gives CASSQVRENTEAFF. The chain uses TRBV4-1 and TRBJ1-1; unclear D gene. CDR3 length: 14 amino acids. Trimming took off 1 base at V and 1 base at J, with 7 bases between the two ends. From germline, CDR1 is MGHRA and CDR2 YSYEKL.

The gene calls are TRBV11-2 and TRBJ2-7, with 10 bases aligning to TRBD2. Germline assignment: CDR1 SGHAT and CDR2 FQNNGV. Unmatched junction bases numbered 2, after V lost 5 bases and J lost 4 bases. This CDR3 region has 13 residues. The CDR3 region has the DNA TGTGCCAGCAGCGTTAGCGGGGGGTACGAGCAGTACTTC. This sequence encodes CASSVSGGYEQYF.

The chain recombines TRBV27 with TRBJ1-1; no definite D call. Trimming removed 2 bases at V and 3 bases at J, with 13 bases between. CDR3 length: 15 amino acids. Germline CDR1 is MNHEY and CDR2 is SMNVEV (reference sequence). The DNA for the CDR3 is TGTGCCAGCAGTTTAAGCGGGTTCGTGGACACTGAAGCTTTCTTT. As protein: CASSLSGFVDTEAFF.

The chain links TRBV29-1 to TRBJ1-5; tentative D call: TRBD1 (5 bases). Germline CDR1 and CDR2: SQVTM and ANQGSEA. CDR3 size: 13 residues. The V end was cut by 6 bases, the J end by 6 bases, with 15 bases between. In DNA form, the CDR3 reads TGCAGCGTCCGCGAACAGGAGGGTCAGCCCCAGCATTTT. It translates to CSVREQEGQPQHF.

The chain couples TRBV24-1 to TRBJ1-5; D gene unclear. The CDR3 extends over 15 amino acids. V was trimmed by 8 bases and J by 0 bases, leaving 13 bases between them. CDR1 is KGHDR and CDR2 is SFDVKD in the germline V gene. The CDR3 DNA follows: TGTGCCACCACCCGCGGGGTGAATAGCAATCAGCCCCAGCATTTT. The encoded protein is CATTRGVNSNQPQHF.

The CDR3 protein is CASSLGLRAAGELFF. CDR3 DNA: TGTGCCAGCAGCTTAGGTCTCAGGGCGGCCGGGGAGCTGTTTTTT. The chain uses TRBV7-2 and TRBJ2-2; a weak D match, TRBD1 (5 bases). Trimming pared 1 base from V and 6 bases from J, leaving 12 bases between. Per the germline V gene, CDR1 is SGHTA and CDR2 is FQGNSA. The CDR3 has 15 residues.

This chain connects TRBV5-1 to TRBJ2-1; tentatively, D is TRBD2 (7 bases). CDR1 and CDR2 (germline): SGHRS, YFSETQ. The CDR3 runs 16 residues. Trimming pared 2 bases from V and 1 base from J, leaving 13 bases between. CDR3: CASSFGGAGSYNEQFF. Written as DNA, the CDR3 is TGCGCCAGCAGCTTTGGGGGGGCAGGATCCTACAATGAGCAGTTCTTC.

This clone was detected ten times or more. This rearrangement joins TRBV10-2 to TRBJ2-3, with D possibly matching TRBD2 (5 bases). The germline V gene has CDR1 WSHSY and CDR2 SAAADI. The V gene lost 10 bases and the J gene lost 0 bases, with 14 bases spanning the gap. The CDR3 contains 14 residues. The CDR3 spells CATRGLTSTDTQYF. CDR3 coding DNA: TGCGCCACCAGAGGACTGACTAGCACAGATACGCAGTATTTT.

The sample holds a few counts of this clone. This chain connects TRBV7-2 to TRBJ1-1, with 7 bases fitting TRBD1. Germline V gives CDR1 SGHTA, CDR2 FQGNSA. This CDR3 has 14 residues. The V and J ends lost 4 bases and 1 base, in that order; junction bases with no gene match: 3. The CDR3 loop reads CASSSSGGNTEAFF. In DNA form, the CDR3 reads TGTGCCAGCAGCTCGTCAGGGGGGAACACTGAAGCTTTCTTT.

This chain uses TRBV28 with TRBJ2-3, with 9 bases fitting TRBD1. Germline CDR1 and CDR2: MDHEN and SYDVKM. Losses at the gene ends were 6 bases for V and 1 base for J; bases not matched to a gene: 2. The CDR3 is made up of 14 amino acids. This chain's CDR3 is CASRYRGRTDTQYF. The CDR3, as DNA: TGTGCCAGCAGATACAGGGGGCGCACAGATACGCAGTATTTT.

The gene calls are TRBV7-3 and TRBJ2-2; D possibly corresponds to TRBD1 (6 bases). The CDR3 is made up of 14 amino acids. Germline assignment: CDR1 SGHTA and CDR2 FQGTGA. The V gene lost 5 bases and the J gene lost 1 base, with 8 bases spanning the gap. DNA of the CDR3: TGTGCCAGCAGCCCGACAGGGAACACCGGGGAGCTGTTTTTT. Translating it yields CASSPTGNTGELFF.

The chain employs TRBV6-5 and TRBJ2-5; 13 bases agree with TRBD2. V dropped 7 bases and J dropped 11; count of bases not matched to a gene: 4. Germline loops: CDR1 MNHEY, CDR2 SVGAGI. The CDR3 has 12 residues. DNA for the CDR3: TGTGCCAGCACCGCGACTAGCGGGGGGCAGTACTTC. Protein sequence: CASTATSGGQYF.

As regards this clone: The same CDR3 is also encoded by other DNA sequences in this sample. The chain is built from TRBV12-3 or TRBV12-4 and TRBJ1-5, with unresolved D. The CDR3 runs 12 residues. Trimming took 4 bases from V and 4 from J, leaving 5 bases between them. CDR3 residues: CASSSGNQPQHF. In nucleotides, the CDR3 is TGTGCCAGCAGTTCGGGAAATCAGCCCCAGCATTTT.

The chain joins TRBV11-2 to TRBJ1-5; no firm D call. V gave up 5 bases and J gave up 6 bases, with 8 bases separating them. This CDR3 has 12 amino acids. Germline V CDR1 and CDR2: SGHAT, FQNNGV. Here the CDR3 reads CASSHKSQPQHF. CDR3 in DNA: TGTGCCAGCAGCCACAAAAGTCAGCCCCAGCATTTT.

As DNA, the CDR3 is TGTGCCAGCAGCTTATCGCGGGGTAGCACAGATACGCAGTATTTT. Translation gives CASSLSRGSTDTQYF. The chain joins TRBV7-3 to TRBJ2-3, with D possibly TRBD2 on 6 matching bases. Germline-derived CDR1 and CDR2 are SGHTA and FQGTGA. The length of the CDR3 is 15 residues. V was clipped by 2 bases and J by 0 bases, with 9 bases between them.

The chain combines TRBV18 with TRBJ1-5; TRBD1 is a possible D gene (5 bases). Germline V CDR1 and CDR2: KGHSH, LQKENI. This CDR3 spans 16 amino acids. V gave up 2 bases and J gave up 3 bases, with 14 bases separating them. The CDR3 here is CASSPDRRGVNQPQHF. The CDR3 DNA reads TGTGCCAGCTCACCAGACCGGCGGGGGGTCAATCAGCCCCAGCATTTT.